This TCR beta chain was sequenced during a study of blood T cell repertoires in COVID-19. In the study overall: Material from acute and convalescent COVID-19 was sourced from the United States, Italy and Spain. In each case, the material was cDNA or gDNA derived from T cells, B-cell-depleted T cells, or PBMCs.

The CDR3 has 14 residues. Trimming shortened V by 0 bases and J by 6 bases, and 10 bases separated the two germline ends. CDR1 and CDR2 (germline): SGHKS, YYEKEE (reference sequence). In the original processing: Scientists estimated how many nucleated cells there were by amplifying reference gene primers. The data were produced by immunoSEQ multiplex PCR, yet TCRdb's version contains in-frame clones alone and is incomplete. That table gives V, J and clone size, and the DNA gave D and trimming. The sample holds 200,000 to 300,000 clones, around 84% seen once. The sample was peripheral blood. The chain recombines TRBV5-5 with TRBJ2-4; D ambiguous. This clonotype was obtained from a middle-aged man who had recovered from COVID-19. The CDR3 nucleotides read TGTGCCAGCAGCTTGGCCGCGTTCGGAAACATTCAGTACTTC. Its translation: CASSLAAFGNIQYF. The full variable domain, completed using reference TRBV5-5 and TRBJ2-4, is DAGVTQSPTHLIKTRGQQVTLRCSPISGHKSVSWYQQVLGQGPQFIFQYYEKEERGRGNFPDRFSARQFPNYSSELNVNALLLGDSALYLCASSLAAFGNIQYFGAGTRLSVL.